What follows are 17 T cell receptor beta chains derived from one specimen sequenced in a study of T cells in Graves' hyperthyroidism and ophthalmopathy. TCR beta CDR3 sequences were amplified from RNA transcripts. The TCR CDR3 first-round RT-PCR relied on the HTBI primer set. Each CDR3 protein gets one entry after TCRdb re-called the multiplex PCR reads with MiXCR. The sample consists of 300,000 to 400,000 distinct CDR3 sequences, roughly 14% of them appearing once. The sequencing sample was made of blood. The receptors derive from a woman aged 55-75 years with Graves' hyperthyroidism.

This rearrangement joins TRBV29-1 to TRBJ1-5; TRBD1 might be the D (6 bases). This CDR3 is built from 15 residues. CDR1 is SQVTM and CDR2 is ANQGSEA in the germline V gene. Trimming removed 4 bases from V and 0 bases from J, with 13 bases in between. The DNA of the CDR3 is TGCAGCGTTGGCACGGACAGAGATAGCAATCAGCCCCAGCATTTT. Its translation is CSVGTDRDSNQPQHF.

The table lists this clonotype with many counts. This chain joins TRBV30 and TRBJ1-5; D remains unclear. V lost 2 bases and J lost 2, with 7 bases in between. This CDR3 is 13 amino acids long. The germline V gene has CDR1 GTSNPN and CDR2 SVGIG (reference sequence). The CDR3: CAWSRDRNQPQHF. CDR3 coding DNA: TGTGCCTGGAGTAGAGATCGCAATCAGCCCCAGCATTTT.

About this clonotype: Compared with germline, one end of the junction differs, possibly owing to a read error. The chain is built from TRBV4-1 and TRBJ2-1; D gene uncertain. Looked up from germline, CDR1 is MGHRA and CDR2 is YSYEKL. The CDR3 totals 17 residues. Here the CDR3 reads CASSQRAVGSSYNGQFF. In DNA, the CDR3 is TGCGCCAGCAGCCAAAGGGCGGTAGGCAGCTCCTACAATGGGCAGTTCTTC.

This clonotype was seen many times. The chain links TRBV4-1 to TRBJ1-4; D remains ambiguous. Germline lookup yields CDR1 MGHRA and CDR2 YSYEKL. The CDR3 loop spans 19 amino acids. V gave up 2 bases and J gave up 4 bases, with 23 bases separating them. The CDR3 DNA is TGCGCCAGCAGCCAACCTCTAGGAACTATGAGACGTATTAATGAAAAACTGTTTTTT. Its protein is CASSQPLGTMRRINEKLFF.

This rearrangement joins TRBV6-1 to TRBJ2-7; no definite D call. The CDR3 has 12 amino acids. Trimming stripped 5 bases from V and 4 bases from J, with 9 bases between. CDR1 is MNHNS, CDR2 SASEGT, per germline. The CDR3 spells CASSSSRYEQYF. The CDR3, as DNA: TGTGCCAGCAGTAGTTCGCGTTACGAGCAGTACTTC.

This clonotype came up many times. This rearrangement joins TRBV3-1 to TRBJ2-7; TRBD2 matches 7 bases. V shed 8 bases and J 2 bases; nucleotides not matched to a gene: 3. Germline CDR1 is LGHDT and CDR2 is YNNKEL (reference sequence). The CDR3 extends over 12 amino acids. The CDR3, as DNA: TGTGCCAGCGAGGGAGGGACCTACGAGCAGTACTTC. This sequence encodes CASEGGTYEQYF.

This clonotype was observed at least ten times. The J gene is TRBJ1-2, the V gene TRBV20-1; D possibly corresponds to TRBD1 (6 bases). The germline gives CDR1 DFQATT, CDR2 SNEGSKA (reference sequence). This CDR3 contains 13 residues. V lost 6 bases and J lost 7, with 18 bases in between. The DNA for the CDR3 is TGCAGTGCCATCAATTGGGGGGCAAGTGGCTACACCTTC. This gives the protein CSAINWGASGYTF.

This clonotype showed up many times. This chain links TRBV7-2 with TRBJ2-1, with 8 nucleotides matching TRBD2. V was pared by 0 bases and J by 15 bases, with 13 bases of the junction left unmatched. This CDR3 has 15 residues. CDR1 SGHTA and CDR2 FQGNSA come from the germline V gene. CDR3 loop: CASSLAGARSGRPFF. In DNA form, the CDR3 reads TGTGCCAGCAGCTTAGCGGGGGCCAGGAGCGGGAGACCGTTCTTC.

At least ten counts were recorded for this clonotype. This chain links TRBV3-1 with TRBJ2-1; 8 bases line up with TRBD1. Germline V gene sequence: CDR1 LGHDT, CDR2 YNNKEL (reference sequence). With V trimmed by 1 base and J by 8 bases, 7 bases remained unmatched. The length of the CDR3 is 15 residues. The CDR3 reads CASSQAPTGVDEQFF. The CDR3 coding sequence is TGTGCCAGCAGCCAAGCCCCGACAGGGGTGGATGAGCAGTTCTTC.

This clonotype was seen ten or more times. The rearrangement joins TRBV20-1 to TRBJ2-3; D is possibly TRBD1 (5 bases). The CDR3 is 14 amino acids. The V gene lost 1 base and the J gene lost 4 bases, with 12 bases spanning the gap. CDR1 is DFQATT, CDR2 SNEGSKA, per germline (reference sequence). The CDR3, as DNA: TGCAGTGCTAGAGTTTGGGGCCCGTCAGATACGCAGTATTTT. The encoded protein is CSARVWGPSDTQYF.

J is TRBJ1-6 and V is TRBV6-1, with 8 bases identical to TRBD1. CDR1 is MNHNS and CDR2 is SASEGT in the germline V gene. The CDR3 runs 13 residues. J was trimmed by 7 bases and V by 8 bases; bases with no gene match: 4. The CDR3 DNA sequence: TGTGCCAGCGGGGGACAGGAAAATTCACCCCTCCACTTT. Its protein is CASGGQENSPLHF.

In this sample, this clonotype turned up many times. The chain carries TRBV13 and TRBJ1-1; 8 bases agree with TRBD1. The V segment lost 5 bases and the J segment 9 bases; nucleotides outside the gene matches: 11. Germline V gives CDR1 PRHDT, CDR2 FYEKMQ (reference sequence). The CDR3 covers 14 residues. The CDR3 region has the DNA TGTGCCAGCAGCCCACTCAGACAGGGGATCCAAGCTTTCTTT. Its protein product is CASSPLRQGIQAFF.

The chain carries TRBV27 and TRBJ2-1, with TRBD2 matching 10 bases. Losses at the gene ends were 4 bases for V and 7 bases for J; bases not matched to a gene: 4. CDR1 is MNHEY, CDR2 SMNVEV, per germline (reference sequence). This CDR3 comprises 14 residues. Written as DNA, the CDR3 is TGTGCCAGCAGTTCTAGCGGGAGATCGAATGAGCAGTTCTTC. Protein product: CASSSSGRSNEQFF.

The sample holds many counts of this clonotype. This chain uses TRBV5-1 with TRBJ2-7; 9 nucleotides line up with TRBD2. Germline V gene sequence: CDR1 SGHRS, CDR2 YFSETQ. Trimming cost V 0 bases and J 1 base; bases outside gene matches: 11. CDR3 length: 18 residues. The CDR3 DNA follows: TGCGCCAGCAGCTTGGGGCGGCCTAGCGGGACCCTATCCTACGAGCAGTACTTC. As protein: CASSLGRPSGTLSYEQYF. The complete variable domain, with remaining parts taken from reference TRBV5-1 and TRBJ2-7, reads KAGVTQTPRYLIKTRGQQVTLSCSPISGHRSVSWYQQTPGQGLQFLFEYFSETQRNKGNFPGRFSGRQFSNSRSEMNVSTLELGDSALYLCASSLGRPSGTLSYEQYFGPGTRLTVT.

This clonotype occurred many times. The chain recombines TRBV18 with TRBJ1-1; D gene ambiguous. CDR1 is KGHSH, CDR2 LQKENI, per germline. V lost 2 bases and J 1 base, leaving 14 bases between the germline ends. The CDR3 consists of 16 residues. The CDR3 region has the DNA TGTGCCAGCTCACCAAGGAGGCAGGTGGAGAACACTGAAGCTTTCTTT. Its translation: CASSPRRQVENTEAFF.

The genes are TRBV7-3 and TRBJ2-7; D not resolved. V was pared by 2 bases and J by 5 bases, with 16 bases between. The CDR3 has 15 amino acids. Germline V gene sequence: CDR1 SGHTA, CDR2 FQGTGA. The CDR3 loop reads CASSLGPSRKDEQYF. The CDR3 coding sequence is TGTGCCAGCAGCTTAGGACCCTCCAGGAAGGACGAGCAGTACTTC.

This clonotype was seen many times. This sequence joins TRBV6-1 and TRBJ2-1; TRBD2 aligns across 8 bases. This CDR3 has 15 amino acids. Germline assignment: CDR1 MNHNS and CDR2 SASEGT. The V gene end was trimmed by 3 bases and the J gene end by 3 bases; junction bases not matched to a gene: 4. The CDR3 is CASSDAGGSYNEQFF. The CDR3 nucleotides read TGTGCCAGCAGTGACGCGGGAGGAAGCTACAATGAGCAGTTCTTC.